This T cell receptor beta chain was observed in a study of ipilimumab plus nivolumab after autologous stem cell transplantation. Checkpoint therapy with ipilimumab 1 mg/kg began 14 to 28 days after transplant. Patients received nivolumab 3 mg/kg at weeks 1, 4, 7, 10, then fortnightly to week 26. General study results and limits: TCR repertoire, Treg phenotype and gut microbiota reportedly support more study of this approach.

As regards this clone: Its antigen is not identified.

Looked up from germline, CDR1 is SGHRS and CDR2 is YFSETQ. The CDR3 has 17 amino acids. Trimming shortened V by 1 base and J by 0 bases, and 14 bases separated the two germline ends. Assay: immunoSEQ multiplex PCR; the TCRdb copy retains only in-frame clones and omits some. Of 10,000 to 15,000 clones listed, 60% to 75% are singletons. This rearrangement joins TRBV5-1 to TRBJ2-1, with a tentative D call TRBD2 (6 bases). This clonotype originated in a male donor with diffuse large B-cell lymphoma. The source was PBMCs, collected in a trial of ipilimumab plus nivolumab as post-transplant consolidation. The CDR3 sequence is CASSLKVRGSSYNEQFF. The CDR3 bases are TGCGCCAGCAGCTTGAAGGTTCGGGGGAGCTCCTACAATGAGCAGTTCTTC.